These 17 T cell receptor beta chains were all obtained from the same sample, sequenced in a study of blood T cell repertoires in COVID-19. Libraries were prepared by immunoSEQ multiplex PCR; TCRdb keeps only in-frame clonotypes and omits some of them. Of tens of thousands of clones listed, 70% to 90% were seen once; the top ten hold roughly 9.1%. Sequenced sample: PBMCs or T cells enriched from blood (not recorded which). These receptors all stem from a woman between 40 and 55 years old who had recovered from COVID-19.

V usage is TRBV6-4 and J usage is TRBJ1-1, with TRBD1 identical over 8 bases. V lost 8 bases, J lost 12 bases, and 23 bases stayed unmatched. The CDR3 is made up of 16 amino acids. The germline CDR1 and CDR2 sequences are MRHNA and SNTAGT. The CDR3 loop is CASLHLTGQASEGPFF. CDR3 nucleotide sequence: TGTGCCAGCTTACACCTAACGGGACAGGCCTCTGAAGGGCCTTTCTTT.

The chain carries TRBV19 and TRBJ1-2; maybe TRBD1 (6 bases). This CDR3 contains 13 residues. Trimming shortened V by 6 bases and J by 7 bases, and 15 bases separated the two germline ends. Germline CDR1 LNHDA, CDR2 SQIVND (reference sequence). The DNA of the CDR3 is TGTGCCAGTAGCCCCAAAGGGGGGGTTGGCTACACCTTC. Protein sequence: CASSPKGGVGYTF.

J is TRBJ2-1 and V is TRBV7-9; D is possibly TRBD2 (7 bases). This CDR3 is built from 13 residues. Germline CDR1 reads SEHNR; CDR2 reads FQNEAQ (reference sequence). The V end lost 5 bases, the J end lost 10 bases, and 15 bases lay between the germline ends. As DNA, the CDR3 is TGTGCCAGCAGCCCCGGAGGGGGGGACGAGCAGTTCTTC. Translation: CASSPGGGDEQFF.

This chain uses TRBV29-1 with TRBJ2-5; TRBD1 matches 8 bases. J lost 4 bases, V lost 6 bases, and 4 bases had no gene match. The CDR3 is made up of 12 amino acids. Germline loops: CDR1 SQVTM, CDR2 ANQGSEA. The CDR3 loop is CSVRTGRETQYF. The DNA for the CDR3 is TGCAGCGTAAGGACAGGGCGAGAGACCCAGTACTTC.

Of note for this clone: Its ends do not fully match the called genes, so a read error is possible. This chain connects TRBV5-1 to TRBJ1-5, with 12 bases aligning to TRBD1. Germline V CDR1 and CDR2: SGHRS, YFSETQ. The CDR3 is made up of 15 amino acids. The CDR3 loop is CASRLGQGADQPQHF. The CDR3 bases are TGCGCCAGCAGGTTGGGACAGGGGGCCGATCAGCCCCAGCATTTT.

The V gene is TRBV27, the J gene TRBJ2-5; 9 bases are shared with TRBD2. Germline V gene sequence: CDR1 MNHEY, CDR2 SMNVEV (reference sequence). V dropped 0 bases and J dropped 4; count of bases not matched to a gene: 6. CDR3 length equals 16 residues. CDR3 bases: TGTGCCAGCAGTTTATCCAGCGGGGGGCGGGGAGAGACCCAGTACTTC. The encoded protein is CASSLSSGGRGETQYF.

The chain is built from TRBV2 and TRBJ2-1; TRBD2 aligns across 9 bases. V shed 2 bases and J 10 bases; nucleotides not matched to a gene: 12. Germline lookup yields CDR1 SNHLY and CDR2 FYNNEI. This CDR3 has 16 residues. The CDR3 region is CASSELGRGGLYEQFF. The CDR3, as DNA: TGTGCCAGCAGTGAACTAGGGCGGGGGGGCCTTTACGAGCAGTTCTTC.

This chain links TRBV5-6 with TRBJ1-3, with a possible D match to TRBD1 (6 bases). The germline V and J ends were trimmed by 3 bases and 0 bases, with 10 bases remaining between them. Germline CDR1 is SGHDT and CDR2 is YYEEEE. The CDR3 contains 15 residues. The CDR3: CASSWTAISGNTIYF. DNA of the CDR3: TGTGCCAGCAGCTGGACAGCGATCTCTGGAAACACCATATATTTT.

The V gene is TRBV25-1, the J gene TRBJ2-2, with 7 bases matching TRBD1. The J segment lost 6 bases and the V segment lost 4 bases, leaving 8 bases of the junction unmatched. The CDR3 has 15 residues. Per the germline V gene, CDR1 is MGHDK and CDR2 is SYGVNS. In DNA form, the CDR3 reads TGTGCCAGCAGTGGGAAGACAGGGATTGCCGGGGAGCTGTTTTTT. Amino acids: CASSGKTGIAGELFF.

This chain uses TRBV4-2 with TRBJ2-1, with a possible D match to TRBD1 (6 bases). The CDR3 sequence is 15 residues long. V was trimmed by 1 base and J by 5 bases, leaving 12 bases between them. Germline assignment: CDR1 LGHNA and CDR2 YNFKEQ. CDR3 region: CASSQVPRGNNEQFF. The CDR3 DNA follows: TGTGCCAGCAGCCAAGTCCCCAGGGGTAACAATGAGCAGTTCTTC.

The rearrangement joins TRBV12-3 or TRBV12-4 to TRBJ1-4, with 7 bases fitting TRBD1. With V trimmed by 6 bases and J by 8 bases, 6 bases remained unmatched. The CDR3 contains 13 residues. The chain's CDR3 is CASRQGQVEKLFF. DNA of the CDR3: TGTGCCAGCAGACAAGGACAGGTCGAAAAACTGTTTTTT.

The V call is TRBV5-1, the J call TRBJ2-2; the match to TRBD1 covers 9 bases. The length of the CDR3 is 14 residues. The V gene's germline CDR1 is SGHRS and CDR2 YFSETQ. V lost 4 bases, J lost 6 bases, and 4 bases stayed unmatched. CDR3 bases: TGCGCCAGCAGCAGGGACAGGGAAGCCGGGGAGCTGTTTTTT. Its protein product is CASSRDREAGELFF.

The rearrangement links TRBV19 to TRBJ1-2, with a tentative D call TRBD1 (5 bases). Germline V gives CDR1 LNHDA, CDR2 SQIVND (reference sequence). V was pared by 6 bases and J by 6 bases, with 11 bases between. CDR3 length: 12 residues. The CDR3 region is CASSWQGNGYTF. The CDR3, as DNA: TGTGCCAGTAGCTGGCAGGGTAATGGCTACACCTTC.

CDR3 in amino acids: CASGQGGNTEAFF. CDR3 DNA sequence: TGTGCCAGCGGCCAGGGCGGGAACACTGAAGCTTTCTTT. The chain recombines TRBV5-5 with TRBJ1-1; possibly TRBD1 for D (5 bases). The ends were cut back, 7 bases at V and 1 base at J, with 11 bases in the middle. This CDR3 spans 13 amino acids. The germline CDR1 and CDR2 sequences are SGHKS and YYEKEE (reference sequence).

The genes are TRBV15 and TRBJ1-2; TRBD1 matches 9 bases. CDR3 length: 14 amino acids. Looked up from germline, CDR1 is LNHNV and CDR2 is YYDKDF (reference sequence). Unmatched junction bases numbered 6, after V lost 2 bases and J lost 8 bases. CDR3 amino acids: CATSRPGTGHGYTF. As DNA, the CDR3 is TGTGCCACCAGCAGACCCGGGACAGGGCACGGCTACACCTTC.

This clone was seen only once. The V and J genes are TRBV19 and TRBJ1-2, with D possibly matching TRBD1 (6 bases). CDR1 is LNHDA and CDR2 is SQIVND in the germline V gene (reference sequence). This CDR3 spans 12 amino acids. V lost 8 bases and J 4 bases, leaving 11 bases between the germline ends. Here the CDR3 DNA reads TGTGCCAGTTCGGACAGCTTCTATGGCTACACCTTC. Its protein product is CASSDSFYGYTF. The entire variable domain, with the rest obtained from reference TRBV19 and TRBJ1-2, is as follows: DGGITQSPKYLFRKEGQNVTLSCEQNLNHDAMYWYRQDPGQGLRLIYYSQIVNDFQKGDIAEGYSVSREKKESFPLTVTSAQKNPTAFYLCASSDSFYGYTFGSGTRLTVV.

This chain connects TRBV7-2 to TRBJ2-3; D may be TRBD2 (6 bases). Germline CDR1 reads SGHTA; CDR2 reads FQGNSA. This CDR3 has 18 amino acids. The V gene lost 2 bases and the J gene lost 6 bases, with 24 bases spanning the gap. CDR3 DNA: TGTGCCAGCAGCTTAAGGGCCACTACGGGACTTTCCGGGGATACGCAGTATTTT. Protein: CASSLRATTGLSGDTQYF.